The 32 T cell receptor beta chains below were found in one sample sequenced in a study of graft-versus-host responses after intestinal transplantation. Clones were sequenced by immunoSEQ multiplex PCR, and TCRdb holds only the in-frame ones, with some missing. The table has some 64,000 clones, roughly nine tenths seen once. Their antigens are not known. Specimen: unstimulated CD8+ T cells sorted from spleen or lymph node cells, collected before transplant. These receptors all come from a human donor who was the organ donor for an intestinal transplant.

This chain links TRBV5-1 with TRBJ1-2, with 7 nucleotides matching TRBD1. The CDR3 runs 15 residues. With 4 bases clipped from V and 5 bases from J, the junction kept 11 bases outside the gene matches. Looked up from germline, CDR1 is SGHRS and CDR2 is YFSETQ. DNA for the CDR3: TGCGCCAGCAGCGGAAAACAGGGGTCTCCTTATGGCTACACCTTC. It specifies CASSGKQGSPYGYTF. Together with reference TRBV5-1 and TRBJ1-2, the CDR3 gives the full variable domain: KAGVTQTPRYLIKTRGQQVTLSCSPISGHRSVSWYQQTPGQGLQFLFEYFSETQRNKGNFPGRFSGRQFSNSRSEMNVSTLELGDSALYLCASSGKQGSPYGYTFGSGTRLTVV.

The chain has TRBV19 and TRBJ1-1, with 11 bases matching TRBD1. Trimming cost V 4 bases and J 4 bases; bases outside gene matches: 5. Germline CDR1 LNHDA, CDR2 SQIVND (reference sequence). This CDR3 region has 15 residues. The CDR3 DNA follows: TGTGCCAGTAGTAACCGGGGACAGGGGGGCACTGAAGCTTTCTTT. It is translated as CASSNRGQGGTEAFF.

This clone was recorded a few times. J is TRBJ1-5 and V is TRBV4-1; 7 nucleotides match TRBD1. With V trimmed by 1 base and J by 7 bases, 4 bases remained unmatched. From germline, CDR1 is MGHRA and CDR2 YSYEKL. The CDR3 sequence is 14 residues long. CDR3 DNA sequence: TGCGCCAGCAGCCAAGGACAGGGAGGACAGCCCCAGCATTTT. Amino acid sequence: CASSQGQGGQPQHF.

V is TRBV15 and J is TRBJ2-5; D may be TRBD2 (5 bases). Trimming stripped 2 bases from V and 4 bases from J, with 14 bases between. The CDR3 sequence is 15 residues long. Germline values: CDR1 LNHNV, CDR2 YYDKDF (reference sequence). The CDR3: CATSRSNRRGETQYF. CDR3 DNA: TGTGCCACCAGCAGATCGAATCGACGGGGAGAGACCCAGTACTTC. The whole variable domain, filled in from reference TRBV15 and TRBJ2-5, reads DAMVIQNPRYQVTQFGKPVTLSCSQTLNHNVMYWYQQKSSQAPKLLFHYYDKDFNNEADTPDNFQSRRPNTSFCFLDIRSPGLGDTAMYLCATSRSNRRGETQYFGPGTRLLVL.

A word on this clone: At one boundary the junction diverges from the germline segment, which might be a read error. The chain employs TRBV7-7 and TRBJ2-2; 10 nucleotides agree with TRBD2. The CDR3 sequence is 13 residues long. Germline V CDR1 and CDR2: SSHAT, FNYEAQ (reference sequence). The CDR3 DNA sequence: TGTGCTAGCAGTTCGGGACTAGCGAAGGAGCTGTTTTTT. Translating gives CASSSGLAKELFF. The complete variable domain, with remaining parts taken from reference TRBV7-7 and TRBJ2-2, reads GAGVSQSPRYKVTKRGQDVTLRCDPISSHATLYWYQQALGQGPEFLTYFNYEAQPDKSGLPSDRFSAERPEGSISTLTIQRTEQRDSAMYRCASSSGLAKELFFGEGSRLTVL.

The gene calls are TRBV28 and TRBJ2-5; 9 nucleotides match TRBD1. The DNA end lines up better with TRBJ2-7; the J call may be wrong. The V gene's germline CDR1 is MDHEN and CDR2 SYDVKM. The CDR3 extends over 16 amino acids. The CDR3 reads CASSSYLMDRGHEQYF. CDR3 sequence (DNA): TGTGCCAGCAGTTCCTACCTAATGGACAGGGGCCACGAGCAGTACTTC.

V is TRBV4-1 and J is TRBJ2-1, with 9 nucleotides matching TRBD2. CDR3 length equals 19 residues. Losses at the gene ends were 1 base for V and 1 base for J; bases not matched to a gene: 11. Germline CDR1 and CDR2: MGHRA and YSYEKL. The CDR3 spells CASSQGPLSGRKSYNEQFF. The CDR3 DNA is TGCGCCAGCAGCCAAGGACCCCTTAGCGGGAGAAAATCCTACAATGAGCAGTTCTTC.

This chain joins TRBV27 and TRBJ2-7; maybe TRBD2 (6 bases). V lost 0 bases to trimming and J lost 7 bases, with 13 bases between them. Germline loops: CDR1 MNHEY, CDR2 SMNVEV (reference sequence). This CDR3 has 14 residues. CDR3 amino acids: CASSLSWGVWEQYF. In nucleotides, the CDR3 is TGTGCCAGCAGTTTATCGTGGGGGGTGTGGGAGCAGTACTTC.

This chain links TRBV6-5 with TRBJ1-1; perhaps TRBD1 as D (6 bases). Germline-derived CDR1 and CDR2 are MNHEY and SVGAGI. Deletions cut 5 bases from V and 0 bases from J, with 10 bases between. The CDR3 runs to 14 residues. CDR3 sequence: CASSRTELNTEAFF. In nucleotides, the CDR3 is TGTGCCAGCAGTCGGACAGAGCTGAACACTGAAGCTTTCTTT.

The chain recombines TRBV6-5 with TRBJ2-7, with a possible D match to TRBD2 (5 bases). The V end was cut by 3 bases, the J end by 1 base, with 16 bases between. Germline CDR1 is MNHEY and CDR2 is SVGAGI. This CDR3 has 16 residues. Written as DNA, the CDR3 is TGTGCCAGCAGTTATAGGTACGGGATGGATTCCTACGAGCAGTACTTC. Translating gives CASSYRYGMDSYEQYF.

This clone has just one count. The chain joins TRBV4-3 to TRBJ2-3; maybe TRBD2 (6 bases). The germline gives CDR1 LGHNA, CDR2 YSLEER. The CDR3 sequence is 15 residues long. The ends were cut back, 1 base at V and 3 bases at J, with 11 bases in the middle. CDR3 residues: CASSQVGLRTDTQYF. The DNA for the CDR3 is TGCGCCAGCAGCCAAGTAGGACTAAGGACAGATACGCAGTATTTT.

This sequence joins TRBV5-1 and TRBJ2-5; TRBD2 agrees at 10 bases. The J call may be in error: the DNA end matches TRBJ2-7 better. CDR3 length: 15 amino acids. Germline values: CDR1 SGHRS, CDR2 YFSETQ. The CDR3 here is CASSLLGLADHEQYF. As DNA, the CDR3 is TGCGCCAGCAGCTTGCTAGGACTAGCGGATCACGAGCAGTACTTC.

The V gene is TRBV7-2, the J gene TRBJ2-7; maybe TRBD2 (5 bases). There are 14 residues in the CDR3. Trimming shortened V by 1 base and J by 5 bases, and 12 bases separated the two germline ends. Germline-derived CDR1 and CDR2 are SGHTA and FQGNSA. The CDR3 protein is CASSLGVGIHEQYF. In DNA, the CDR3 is TGTGCCAGCAGCTTAGGTGTCGGGATCCACGAGCAGTACTTC.

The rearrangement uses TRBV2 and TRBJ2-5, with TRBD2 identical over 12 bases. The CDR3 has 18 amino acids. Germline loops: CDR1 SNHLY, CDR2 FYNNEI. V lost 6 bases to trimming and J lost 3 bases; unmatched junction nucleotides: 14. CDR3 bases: TGTGCCAGCAGGATGACTAGCGGGAGAGAGGGGGTGAAAGAGACCCAGTACTTC. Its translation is CASRMTSGREGVKETQYF.

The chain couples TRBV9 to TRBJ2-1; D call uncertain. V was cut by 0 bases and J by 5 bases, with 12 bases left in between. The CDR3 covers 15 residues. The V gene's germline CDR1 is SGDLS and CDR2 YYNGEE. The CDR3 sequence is CASSVGGTRNNEQFF. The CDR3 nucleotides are TGTGCCAGCAGCGTAGGAGGAACCCGTAACAATGAGCAGTTCTTC.

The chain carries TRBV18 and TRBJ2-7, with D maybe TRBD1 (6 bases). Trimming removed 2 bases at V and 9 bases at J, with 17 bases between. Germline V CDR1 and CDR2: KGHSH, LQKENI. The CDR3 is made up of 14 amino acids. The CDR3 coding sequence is TGTGCCAGCTCACCAAGAACAGGGCTTTCCTCGCAGTACTTC. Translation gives CASSPRTGLSSQYF.

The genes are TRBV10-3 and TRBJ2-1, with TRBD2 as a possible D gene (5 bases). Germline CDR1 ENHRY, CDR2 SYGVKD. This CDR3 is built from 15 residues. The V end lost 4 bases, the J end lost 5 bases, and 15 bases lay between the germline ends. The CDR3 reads CAISGALRADNEQFF. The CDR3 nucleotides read TGTGCCATCAGTGGGGCGCTGCGGGCCGACAATGAGCAGTTCTTC.

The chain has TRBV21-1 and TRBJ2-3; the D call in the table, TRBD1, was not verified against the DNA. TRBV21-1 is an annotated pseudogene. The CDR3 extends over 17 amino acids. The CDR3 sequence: CASSKGGTGGKTDTQYF. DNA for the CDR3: TGTGCCAGCAGCAAAGGTGGGACAGGGGGCAAAACAGATACGCAGTATTTT.

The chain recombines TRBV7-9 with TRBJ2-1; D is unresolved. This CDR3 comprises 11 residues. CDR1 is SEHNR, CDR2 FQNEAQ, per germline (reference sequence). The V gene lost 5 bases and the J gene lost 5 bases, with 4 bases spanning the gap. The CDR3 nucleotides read TGTGCCAGCAGCCCGGACAATGAGCAGTTCTTC. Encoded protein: CASSPDNEQFF.

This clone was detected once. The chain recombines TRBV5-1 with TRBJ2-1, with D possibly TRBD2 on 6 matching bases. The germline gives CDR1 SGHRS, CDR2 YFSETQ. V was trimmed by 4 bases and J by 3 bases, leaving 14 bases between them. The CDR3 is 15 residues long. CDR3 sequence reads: CASSPDDGGYNEQFF. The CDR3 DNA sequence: TGCGCCAGCAGCCCTGACGACGGGGGCTACAATGAGCAGTTCTTC.

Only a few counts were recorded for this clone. Here the CDR3 reads CASSQIAGGDEQFF. The CDR3 region has the DNA TGCGCCAGCAGCCAAATCGCGGGAGGAGATGAGCAGTTCTTC. This chain uses TRBV4-1 with TRBJ2-1; 8 bases match TRBD2. The J segment lost 8 bases and the V segment lost 2 bases, leaving 5 bases of the junction unmatched. This CDR3 comprises 14 residues. The germline gives CDR1 MGHRA, CDR2 YSYEKL.

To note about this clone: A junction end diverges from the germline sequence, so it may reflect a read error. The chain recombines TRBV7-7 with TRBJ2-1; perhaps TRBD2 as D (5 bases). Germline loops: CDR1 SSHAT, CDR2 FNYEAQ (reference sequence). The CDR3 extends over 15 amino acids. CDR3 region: CASSPLRHGRGEQFF. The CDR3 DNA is TGTGCTAGCAGCCCCCTCCGGCATGGGAGAGGGGAGCAGTTCTTC.

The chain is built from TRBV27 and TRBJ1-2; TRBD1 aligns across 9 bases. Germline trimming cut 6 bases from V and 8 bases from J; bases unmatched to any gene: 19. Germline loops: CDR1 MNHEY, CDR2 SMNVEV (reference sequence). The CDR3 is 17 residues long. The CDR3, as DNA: TGTGCCAGCAGATCCCGAAGTAGCGGACAGGGGACGGACGGCTACACCTTC. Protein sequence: CASRSRSSGQGTDGYTF.

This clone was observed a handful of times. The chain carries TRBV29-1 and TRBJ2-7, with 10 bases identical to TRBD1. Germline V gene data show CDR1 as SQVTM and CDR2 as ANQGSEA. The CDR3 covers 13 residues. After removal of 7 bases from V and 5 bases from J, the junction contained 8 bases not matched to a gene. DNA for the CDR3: TGCAGCGGCCACTGGGGGACAGGGGACGAGCAGTACTTC. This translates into CSGHWGTGDEQYF.

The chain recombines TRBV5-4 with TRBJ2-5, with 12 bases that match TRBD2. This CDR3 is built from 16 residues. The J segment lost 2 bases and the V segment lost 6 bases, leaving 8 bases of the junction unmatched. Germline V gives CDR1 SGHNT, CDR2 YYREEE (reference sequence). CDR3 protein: CASIQSGTSGQETQYF. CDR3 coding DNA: TGTGCCAGCATTCAATCCGGGACTAGCGGGCAAGAGACCCAGTACTTC.

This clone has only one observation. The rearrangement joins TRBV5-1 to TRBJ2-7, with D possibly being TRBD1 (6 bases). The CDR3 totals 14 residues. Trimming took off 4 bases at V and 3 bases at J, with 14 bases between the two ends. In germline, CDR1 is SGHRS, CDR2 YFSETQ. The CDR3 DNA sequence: TGCGCCAGCAGCCCCCGAAACAGGGACTACGAGCAGTACTTC. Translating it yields CASSPRNRDYEQYF.

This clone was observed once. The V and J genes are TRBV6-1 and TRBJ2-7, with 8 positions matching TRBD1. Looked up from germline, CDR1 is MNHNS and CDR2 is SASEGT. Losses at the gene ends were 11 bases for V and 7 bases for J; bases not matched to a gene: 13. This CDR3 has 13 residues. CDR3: CASGGGQVGEQYF. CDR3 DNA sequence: TGTGCCTCTGGAGGGGGACAGGTGGGGGAGCAGTACTTC.

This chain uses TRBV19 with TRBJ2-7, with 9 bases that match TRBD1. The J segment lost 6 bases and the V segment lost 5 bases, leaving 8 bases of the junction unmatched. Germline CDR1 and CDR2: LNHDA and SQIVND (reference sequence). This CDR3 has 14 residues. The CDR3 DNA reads TGTGCCAGTAGTTCCAGGGACAGGGAAGCCGAGCAGTACTTC. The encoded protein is CASSSRDREAEQYF.

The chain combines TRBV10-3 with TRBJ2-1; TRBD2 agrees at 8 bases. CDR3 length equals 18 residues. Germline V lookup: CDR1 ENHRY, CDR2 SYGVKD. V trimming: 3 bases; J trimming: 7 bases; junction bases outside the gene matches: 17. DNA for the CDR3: TGTGCCATCAGTGATCCGTCTAACGGGGTGGGACTAGATAATGAGCAGTTCTTC. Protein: CAISDPSNGVGLDNEQFF.

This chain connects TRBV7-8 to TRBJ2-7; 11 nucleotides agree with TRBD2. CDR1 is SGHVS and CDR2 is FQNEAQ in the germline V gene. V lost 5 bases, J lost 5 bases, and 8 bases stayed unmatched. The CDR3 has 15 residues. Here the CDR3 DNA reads TGTGCCAGCAGCGACCCGGGACTAGCGGTTGACGAGCAGTACTTC. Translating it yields CASSDPGLAVDEQYF.

CDR3 loop: CASSQEAGSYEQYF. The CDR3, as DNA: TGTGCCAGCAGCCAAGAAGCTGGTTCCTACGAGCAGTACTTC. The chain links TRBV4-2 to TRBJ2-7; D gene unclear. Deletions cut 0 bases from V and 1 base from J, with 7 bases between. Germline V gene sequence: CDR1 LGHNA, CDR2 YNFKEQ. The CDR3 sequence is 14 residues long.

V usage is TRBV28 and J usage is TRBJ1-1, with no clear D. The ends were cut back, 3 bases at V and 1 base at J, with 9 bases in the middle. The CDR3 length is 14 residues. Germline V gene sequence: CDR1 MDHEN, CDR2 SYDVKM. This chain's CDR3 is CASSLPQRNTEAFF. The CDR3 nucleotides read TGTGCCAGCAGTTTGCCGCAGCGGAACACTGAAGCTTTCTTT. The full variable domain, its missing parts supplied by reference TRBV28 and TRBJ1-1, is DVKVTQSSRYLVKRTGEKVFLECVQDMDHENMFWYRQDPGLGLRLIYFSYDVKMKEKGDIPEGYSVSREKKERFSLILESASTNQTSMYLCASSLPQRNTEAFFGQGTRLTVV.